These 15 T cell receptor beta chains originate from one sample sequenced in a study of response to subunit inactivated influenza vaccine. TCRdb reanalysed the RT-PCR reads using MiXCR and keeps one entry per CDR3 protein. This sample has roughly 700,000 distinct CDR3 sequences; approximately 14% occur once, and the top ten carry 11%. The material was PBMCs from blood, obtained roughly 12 days after vaccination. All receptors come from a man aged 45-65 years who received an inactivated influenza vaccine.

CDR3 amino acids: CASSFLPGQGVQPQHF. For the CDR3, the DNA is TGCGCCAGCAGCTTTCTCCCGGGACAGGGAGTGCAGCCCCAGCATTTT. The chain joins TRBV5-1 to TRBJ1-5; TRBD1 aligns across 9 bases. Per germline, CDR1 SGHRS and CDR2 YFSETQ. With 2 bases clipped from V and 7 bases from J, the junction kept 10 bases outside the gene matches. The CDR3 spans 16 residues.

J is TRBJ2-4 and V is TRBV20-1; the match to TRBD1 covers 7 bases. Germline V lookup: CDR1 DFQATT, CDR2 SNEGSKA (reference sequence). The CDR3 is 15 residues long. J gave up 1 base and V 5 bases, and 8 bases lay outside the gene matches. The CDR3 DNA is TGCAGTGCTGGCCCCTTACAGGGGGCCAAAAACATTCAGTACTTC. It is translated as CSAGPLQGAKNIQYF.

The chain has TRBV6-4 and TRBJ2-1; 7 bases are shared with TRBD2. Germline V CDR1 and CDR2: MRHNA, SNTAGT. The trim removed 3 bases at V and 3 bases at J, leaving 8 bases unmatched. The CDR3 contains 16 residues. The CDR3 DNA is TGTGCCAGCAGTGAAAGGGCTAGCGGATACTACAATGAGCAGTTCTTC. Its protein product is CASSERASGYYNEQFF.

CDR3 sequence reads: CASTNPSYEQYF. The CDR3, as DNA: TGTGCCAGCACCAACCCATCTTACGAGCAGTACTTC. J is TRBJ2-7 and V is TRBV6-2 or TRBV6-3; the D is unclear. Germline loops: CDR1 MNHEY, CDR2 SVGEGT. The CDR3 sequence is 12 residues long. V was pared by 7 bases and J by 4 bases, with 11 bases between.

This clonotype has a count of ten or more. The chain combines TRBV20-1 with TRBJ2-1, with 12 bases aligning to TRBD2. The CDR3 spans 17 residues. Looked up from germline, CDR1 is DFQATT and CDR2 is SNEGSKA (reference sequence). Trimming removed 1 base from V and 4 bases from J; junction bases left unmatched: 8. CDR3 nucleotides: TGCAGTGCTAGAGGTGGACTAGCGGGATCCCTGTACAATGAGCAGTTCTTC. This gives the protein CSARGGLAGSLYNEQFF.

This clonotype came up a few times. The chain links TRBV20-1 to TRBJ2-1; 8 bases are a match to TRBD2. CDR3 length: 13 amino acids. CDR1 is DFQATT and CDR2 is SNEGSKA in the germline V gene (reference sequence). The J segment lost 10 bases and the V segment lost 7 bases, leaving 12 bases of the junction unmatched. CDR3 sequence reads: CSGRVAGPGEQFF. In DNA, the CDR3 is TGCAGTGGGAGGGTAGCGGGGCCGGGGGAGCAGTTCTTC.

This clonotype has a count of ten or more. This rearrangement joins TRBV10-1 to TRBJ2-2; D call uncertain. The CDR3 is 13 residues long. The ends were cut back, 6 bases at V and 4 bases at J, with 9 bases in the middle. Germline V lookup: CDR1 WNHNN, CDR2 SYGVQD (reference sequence). The CDR3 loop reads CASRADITGELFF. For the CDR3, the DNA is TGCGCCAGCAGAGCCGACATCACCGGGGAGCTGTTTTTT.

This chain links TRBV6-1 with TRBJ2-5, with 8 bases that match TRBD1. Trimming took 5 bases from V and 3 from J; bases not matched to a gene: 14. Looked up from germline, CDR1 is MNHNS and CDR2 is SASEGT. The CDR3 runs to 17 residues. The CDR3 bases are TGTGCCAGCAGTCCAACCTGGACAGGGTTAACGAAAGAGACCCAGTACTTC. Translation: CASSPTWTGLTKETQYF.

The V gene is TRBV27, the J gene TRBJ2-1, with TRBD1 as a possible D gene (5 bases). The CDR3 covers 15 residues. Germline lookup yields CDR1 MNHEY and CDR2 SMNVEV (reference sequence). V gave up 6 bases and J gave up 0 bases, with 12 bases separating them. This chain's CDR3 is CASRFGQSSYNEQFF. DNA of the CDR3: TGTGCCAGCAGATTTGGACAAAGCTCCTACAATGAGCAGTTCTTC.

This clonotype turned up a few times. V usage is TRBV24-1 and J usage is TRBJ2-1; 8 bases map to TRBD2. Looked up from germline, CDR1 is KGHDR and CDR2 is SFDVKD. With V trimmed by 10 bases and J by 2 bases, 6 bases remained unmatched. The CDR3 sequence is 14 residues long. CDR3 residues: CATGREGAYNEQFF. The CDR3 DNA is TGTGCCACGGGACGGGAGGGGGCCTACAATGAGCAGTTCTTC.

In its sample, this clonotype was seen a few times. The rearrangement uses TRBV7-6 and TRBJ1-4; D is unclear. The CDR3 has 13 amino acids. V lost 3 bases and J 8 bases, leaving 10 bases between the germline ends. Germline V gene data show CDR1 as SGHVS and CDR2 as FNYEAQ. CDR3 nucleotide sequence: TGTGCCAGCAGCTTTGGACCAAGGGAAAAACTGTTTTTT. Its protein is CASSFGPREKLFF.

This clonotype was counted only a few times. This rearrangement joins TRBV5-1 to TRBJ2-2; 10 nucleotides match TRBD1. With V trimmed by 2 bases and J by 5 bases, 6 bases remained unmatched. The CDR3 runs to 16 residues. Germline CDR1 reads SGHRS; CDR2 reads YFSETQ. This chain's CDR3 is CASSFLGQGTTGELFF. The CDR3 DNA follows: TGCGCCAGCAGCTTCTTGGGACAGGGGACGACCGGGGAGCTGTTTTTT.

In this sample, this clonotype turned up once. The J gene is TRBJ2-2, the V gene TRBV6-6; D ambiguous. Germline lookup yields CDR1 MNHNY and CDR2 SVGAGI (reference sequence). This CDR3 is 13 amino acids long. V was shortened by 8 bases and J by 2 bases, with 9 bases between the two germline ends. The CDR3 loop reads CASREVNTGELFF. The CDR3 nucleotides are TGTGCCAGCCGTGAGGTTAACACCGGGGAGCTGTTTTTT.

The chain recombines TRBV6-2 or TRBV6-3 with TRBJ2-5; D possibly corresponds to TRBD2 (7 bases). This CDR3 region has 11 residues. V shed 8 bases and J shed 5 bases, with 9 bases lying between them. From germline, CDR1 is MNHEY and CDR2 SVGEGT. CDR3 loop: CASGGAETQYF. In DNA form, the CDR3 reads TGTGCCAGCGGGGGGGCTGAGACCCAGTACTTC.

The chain employs TRBV6-2 or TRBV6-3 and TRBJ1-5, with D unclear. CDR1 is MNHEY and CDR2 is SVGEGT in the germline V gene. Deletions cut 8 bases from V and 6 bases from J, with 11 bases between. The length of the CDR3 is 12 residues. For the CDR3, the DNA is TGTGCCAGCGGATACAGTATTCAGCCCCAGCATTTT. Its protein is CASGYSIQPQHF.